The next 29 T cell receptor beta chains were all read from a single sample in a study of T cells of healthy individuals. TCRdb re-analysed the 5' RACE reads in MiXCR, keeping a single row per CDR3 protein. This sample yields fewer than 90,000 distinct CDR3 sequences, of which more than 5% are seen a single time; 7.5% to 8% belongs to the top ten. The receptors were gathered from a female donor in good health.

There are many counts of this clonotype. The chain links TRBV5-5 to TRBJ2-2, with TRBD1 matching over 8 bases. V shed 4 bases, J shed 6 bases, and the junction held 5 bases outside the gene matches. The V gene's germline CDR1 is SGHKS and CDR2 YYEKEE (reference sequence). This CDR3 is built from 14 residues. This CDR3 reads CASSRPQGAGELFF. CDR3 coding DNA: TGTGCCAGCAGCAGACCACAGGGGGCCGGGGAGCTGTTTTTT.

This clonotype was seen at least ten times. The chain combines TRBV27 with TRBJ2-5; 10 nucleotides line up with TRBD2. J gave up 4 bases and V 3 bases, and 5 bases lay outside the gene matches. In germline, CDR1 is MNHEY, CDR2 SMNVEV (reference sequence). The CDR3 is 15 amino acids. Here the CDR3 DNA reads TGTGCCAGCAGTTTCCGGACTAGCGGTATAGAGACCCAGTACTTC. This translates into CASSFRTSGIETQYF.

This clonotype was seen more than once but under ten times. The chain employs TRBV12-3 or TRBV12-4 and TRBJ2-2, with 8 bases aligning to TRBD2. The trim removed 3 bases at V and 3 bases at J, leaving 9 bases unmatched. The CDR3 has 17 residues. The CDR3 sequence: CASSFPLVAGHTGELFF. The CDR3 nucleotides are TGTGCCAGCAGTTTTCCCCTGGTAGCGGGGCACACCGGGGAGCTGTTTTTT.

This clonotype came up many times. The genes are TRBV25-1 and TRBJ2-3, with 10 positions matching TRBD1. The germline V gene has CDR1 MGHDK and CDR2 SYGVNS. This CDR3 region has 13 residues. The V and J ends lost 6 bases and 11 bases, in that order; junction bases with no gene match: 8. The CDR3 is CASSPGQGRLQYF. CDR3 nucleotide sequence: TGTGCCAGCAGCCCGGGACAGGGGCGGTTGCAGTATTTT.

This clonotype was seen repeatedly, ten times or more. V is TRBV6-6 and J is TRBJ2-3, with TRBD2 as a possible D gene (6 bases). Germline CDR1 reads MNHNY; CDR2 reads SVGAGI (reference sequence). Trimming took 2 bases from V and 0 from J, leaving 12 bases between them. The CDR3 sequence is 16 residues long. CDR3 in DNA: TGTGCCAGCAGTTACGGGGTGGCGGGGAGCACAGATACGCAGTATTTT. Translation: CASSYGVAGSTDTQYF.

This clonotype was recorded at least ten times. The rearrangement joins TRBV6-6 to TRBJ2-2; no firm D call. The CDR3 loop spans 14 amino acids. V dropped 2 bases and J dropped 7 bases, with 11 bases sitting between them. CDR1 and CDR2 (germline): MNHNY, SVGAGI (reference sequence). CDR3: CASSYGLNFGELFF. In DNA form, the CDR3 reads TGTGCCAGCAGTTACGGGCTTAATTTCGGGGAGCTGTTTTTT.

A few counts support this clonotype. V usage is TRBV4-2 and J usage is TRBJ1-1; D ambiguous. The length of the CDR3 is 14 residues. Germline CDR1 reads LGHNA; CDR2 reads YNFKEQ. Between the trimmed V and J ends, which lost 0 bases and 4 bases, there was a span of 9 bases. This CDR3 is CASSQESLGTEAFF. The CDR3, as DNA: TGTGCCAGCAGCCAAGAATCCCTGGGCACTGAAGCTTTCTTT.

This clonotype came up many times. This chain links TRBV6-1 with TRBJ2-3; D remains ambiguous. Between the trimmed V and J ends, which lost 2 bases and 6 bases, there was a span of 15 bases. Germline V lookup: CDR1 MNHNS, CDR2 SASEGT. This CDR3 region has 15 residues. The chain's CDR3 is CASSEKGRLRDTQYF. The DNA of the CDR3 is TGTGCCAGCAGTGAAAAAGGCCGCCTCCGCGATACGCAGTATTTT.

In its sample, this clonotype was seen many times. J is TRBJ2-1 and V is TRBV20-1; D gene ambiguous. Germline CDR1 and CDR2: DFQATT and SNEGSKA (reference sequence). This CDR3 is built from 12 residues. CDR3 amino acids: CSVDGAYNEQFF. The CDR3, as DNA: TGCAGCGTGGATGGGGCCTACAATGAGCAGTTCTTC.

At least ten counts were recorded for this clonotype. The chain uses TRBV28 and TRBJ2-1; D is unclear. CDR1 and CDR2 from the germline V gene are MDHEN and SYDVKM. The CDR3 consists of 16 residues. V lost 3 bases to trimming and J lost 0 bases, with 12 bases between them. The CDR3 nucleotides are TGTGCCAGCAGTTTTTCGAACAGACCCTCCTACAATGAGCAGTTCTTC. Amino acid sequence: CASSFSNRPSYNEQFF.

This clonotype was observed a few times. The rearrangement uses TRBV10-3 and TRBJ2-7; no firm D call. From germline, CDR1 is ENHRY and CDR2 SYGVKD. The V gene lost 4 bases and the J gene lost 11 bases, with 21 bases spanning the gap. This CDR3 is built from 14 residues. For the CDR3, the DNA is TGTGCCATCAGTGCTACCGCGGTTACGAGCGTCGAGTACTTC. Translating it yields CAISATAVTSVEYF.

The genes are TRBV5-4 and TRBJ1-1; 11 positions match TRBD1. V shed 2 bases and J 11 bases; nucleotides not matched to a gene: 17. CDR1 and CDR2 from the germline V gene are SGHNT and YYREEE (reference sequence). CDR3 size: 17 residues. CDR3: CASSFGNWDRGKKMAFF. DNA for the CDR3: TGTGCCAGCAGCTTCGGCAATTGGGACAGGGGGAAGAAGATGGCTTTCTTT.

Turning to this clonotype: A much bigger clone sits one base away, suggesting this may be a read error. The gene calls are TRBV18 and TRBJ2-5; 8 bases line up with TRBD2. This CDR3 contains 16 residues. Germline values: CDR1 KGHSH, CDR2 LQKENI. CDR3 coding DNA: TGTGCCAGCTCACCACGAAGCGGGAGTAGGCAAGAGACCGAGTACTTC. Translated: CASSPRSGSRQETEYF.

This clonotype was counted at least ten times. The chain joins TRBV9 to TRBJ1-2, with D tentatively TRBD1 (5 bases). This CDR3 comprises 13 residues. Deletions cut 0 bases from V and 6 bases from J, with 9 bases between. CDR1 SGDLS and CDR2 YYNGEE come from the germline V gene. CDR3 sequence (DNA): TGTGCCAGCAGCGTAGATTCAGGGAATGGCTACACCTTC. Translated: CASSVDSGNGYTF.

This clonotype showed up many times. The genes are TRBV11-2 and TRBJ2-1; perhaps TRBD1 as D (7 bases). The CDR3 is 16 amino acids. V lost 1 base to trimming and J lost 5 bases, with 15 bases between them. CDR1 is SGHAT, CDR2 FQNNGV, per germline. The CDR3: CASSLGRGRGNNEQFF. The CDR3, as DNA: TGTGCCAGCAGCTTAGGGAGGGGGCGCGGGAACAATGAGCAGTTCTTC. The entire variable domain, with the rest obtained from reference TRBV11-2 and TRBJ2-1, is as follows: EAGVAQSPRYKIIEKRQSVAFWCNPISGHATLYWYQQILGQGPKLLIQFQNNGVVDDSQLPKDRFSAERLKGVDSTLKIQPAKLEDSAVYLCASSLGRGRGNNEQFFGPGTRLTVL.

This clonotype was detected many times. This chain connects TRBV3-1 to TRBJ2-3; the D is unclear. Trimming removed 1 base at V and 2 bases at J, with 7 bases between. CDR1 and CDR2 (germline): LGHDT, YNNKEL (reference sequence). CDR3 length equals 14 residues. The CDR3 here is CASSQGAITDTQYF. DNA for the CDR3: TGTGCCAGCAGCCAAGGGGCAATCACAGATACGCAGTATTTT.

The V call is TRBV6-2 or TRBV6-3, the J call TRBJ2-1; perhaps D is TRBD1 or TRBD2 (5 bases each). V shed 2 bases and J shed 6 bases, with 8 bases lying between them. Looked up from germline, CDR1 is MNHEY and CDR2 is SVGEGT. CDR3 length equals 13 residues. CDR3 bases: TGTGCCAGCAGTTACATGGGGGTCAATGAGCAGTTCTTC. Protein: CASSYMGVNEQFF.

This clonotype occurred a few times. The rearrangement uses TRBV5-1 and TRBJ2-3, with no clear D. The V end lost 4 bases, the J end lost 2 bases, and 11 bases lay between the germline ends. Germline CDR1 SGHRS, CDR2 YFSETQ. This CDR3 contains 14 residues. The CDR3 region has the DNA TGCGCCAGCAGCCGATCGGAGCACACAGATACGCAGTATTTT. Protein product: CASSRSEHTDTQYF.

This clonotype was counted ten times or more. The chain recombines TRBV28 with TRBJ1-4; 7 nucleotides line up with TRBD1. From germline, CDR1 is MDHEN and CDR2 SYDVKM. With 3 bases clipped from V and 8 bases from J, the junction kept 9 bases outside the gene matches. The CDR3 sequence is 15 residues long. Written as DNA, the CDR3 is TGTGCCAGCAGTTTTGTCACAGGGGTAGGGGAAAAACTGTTTTTT. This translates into CASSFVTGVGEKLFF.

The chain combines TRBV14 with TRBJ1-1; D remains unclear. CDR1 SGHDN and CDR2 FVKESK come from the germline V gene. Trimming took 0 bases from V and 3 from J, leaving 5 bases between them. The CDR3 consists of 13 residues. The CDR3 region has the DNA TGTGCCAGCAGCCAAGAGAAGTACACTGAAGCTTTCTTT. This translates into CASSQEKYTEAFF. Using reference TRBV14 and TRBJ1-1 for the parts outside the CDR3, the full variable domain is EAGVTQFPSHSVIEKGQTVTLRCDPISGHDNLYWYRRVMGKEIKFLLHFVKESKQDESGMPNNRFLAERTGGTYSTLKVQPAELEDSGVYFCASSQEKYTEAFFGQGTRLTVV.

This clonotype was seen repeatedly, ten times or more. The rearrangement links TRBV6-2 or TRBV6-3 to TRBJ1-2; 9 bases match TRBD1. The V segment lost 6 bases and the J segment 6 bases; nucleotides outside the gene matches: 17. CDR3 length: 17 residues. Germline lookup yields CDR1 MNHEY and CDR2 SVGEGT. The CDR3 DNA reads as TGTGCCAGCAGCCAAGTCCCGGGACAGGGCCGAGATGATGGCTACACCTTC. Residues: CASSQVPGQGRDDGYTF.

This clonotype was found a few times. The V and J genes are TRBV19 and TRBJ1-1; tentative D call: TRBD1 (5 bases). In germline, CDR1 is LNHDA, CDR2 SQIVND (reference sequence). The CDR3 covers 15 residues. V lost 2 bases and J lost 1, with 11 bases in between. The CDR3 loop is CASSILQAPNTEAFF. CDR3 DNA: TGTGCCAGTAGTATATTACAGGCTCCGAACACTGAAGCTTTCTTT.

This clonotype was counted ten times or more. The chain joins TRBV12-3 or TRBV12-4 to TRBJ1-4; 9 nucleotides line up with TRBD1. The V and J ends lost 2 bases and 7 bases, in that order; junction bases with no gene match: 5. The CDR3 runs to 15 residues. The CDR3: CASSLKGTGTEKLFF. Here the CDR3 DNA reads TGTGCCAGCAGTTTAAAGGGGACAGGGACTGAAAAACTGTTTTTT.

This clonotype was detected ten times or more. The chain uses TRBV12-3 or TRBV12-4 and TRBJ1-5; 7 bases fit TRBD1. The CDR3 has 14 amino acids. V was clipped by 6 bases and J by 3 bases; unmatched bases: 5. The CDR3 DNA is TGTGCCAGCAGGAGGGACAGATACAATCAGCCCCAGCATTTT. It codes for CASRRDRYNQPQHF.

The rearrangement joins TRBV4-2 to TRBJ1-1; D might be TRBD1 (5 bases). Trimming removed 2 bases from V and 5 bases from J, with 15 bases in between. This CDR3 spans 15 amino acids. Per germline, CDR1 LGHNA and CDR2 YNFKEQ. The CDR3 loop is CASSQLSGPGTEAFF. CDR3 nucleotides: TGTGCCAGCAGCCAATTGTCAGGGCCGGGGACTGAAGCTTTCTTT.

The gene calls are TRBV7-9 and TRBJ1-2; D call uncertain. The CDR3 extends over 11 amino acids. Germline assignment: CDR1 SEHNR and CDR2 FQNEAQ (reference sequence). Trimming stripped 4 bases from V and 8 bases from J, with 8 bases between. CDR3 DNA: TGTGCCAGCAGCTCAGAGCTAGGCTACACCTTC. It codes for CASSSELGYTF.

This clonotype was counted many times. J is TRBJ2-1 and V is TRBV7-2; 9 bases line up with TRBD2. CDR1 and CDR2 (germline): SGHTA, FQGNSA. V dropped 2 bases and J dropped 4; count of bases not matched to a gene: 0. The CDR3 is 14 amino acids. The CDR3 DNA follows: TGTGCCAGCAGCTTAAGCGGGGGGTACAATGAGCAGTTCTTC. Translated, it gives CASSLSGGYNEQFF. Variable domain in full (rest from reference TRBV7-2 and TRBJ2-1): GAGVSQSPSNKVTEKGKDVELRCDPISGHTALYWYRQSLGQGLEFLIYFQGNSAPDKSGLPSDRFSAERTGGSVSTLTIQRTQQEDSAVYLCASSLSGGYNEQFFGPGTRLTVL.

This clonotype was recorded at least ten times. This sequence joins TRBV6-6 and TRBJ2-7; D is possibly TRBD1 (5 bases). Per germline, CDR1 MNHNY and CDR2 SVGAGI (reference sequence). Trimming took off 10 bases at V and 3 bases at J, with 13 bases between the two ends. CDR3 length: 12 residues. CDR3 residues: CATRDSLYEQYF. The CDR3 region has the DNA TGTGCCACCCGAGACAGCCTCTACGAGCAGTACTTC.

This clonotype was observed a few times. The CDR3 nucleotides are TGTGCCATCCTTGACGAGGGTCGCTACGAGCAGTACTTC. It codes for CAILDEGRYEQYF. The chain recombines TRBV7-9 with TRBJ2-7, with D maybe TRBD2 (5 bases). The CDR3 has 13 amino acids. Germline V CDR1 and CDR2: SEHNR, FQNEAQ (reference sequence). Trimming removed 10 bases from V and 3 bases from J, with 16 bases in between.